Sequencing of this T cell receptor beta chain was carried out in a study of cytomegalovirus exposure and HLA in healthy donors (TCRdb year 2017). About the full investigation: According to an earlier analysis of a few hundred of the donors, about 179 million T cells yielded 90 million to 130 million unique TCR beta sequences and around 280 Gb of sequence data. The study combined high-throughput TCR immunosequencing, statistical association of individual TCRs with disease status, and machine learning to predict cytomegalovirus infection status. Class I and class II HLA loci were covered by the typing at four-digit resolution. Besides the first cohort of 666 subjects, a separate validation cohort made up of 95 to 150 different subjects was used. Of the roughly 430 genotyped donors, approximately 80% fell in the genetic ancestry cluster associated with self-reported Caucasian donors. Four or five DR-DQ haplotypes were handled as single units for association and clustering because linkage in the cohort was strong. Across some 400 genotyped donors of the cohort, an average of about 240,000 unique TCR beta nucleotide sequences per donor were sequenced, and 15% to 20% of those sequences were non-productive. The T cell repertoires of under 700 subjects were profiled by immunosequencing and related to cytomegalovirus serostatus. In a later analysis, previously published TCR beta repertoires from roughly 710 donors were re-analyzed and high-resolution HLA genotyping was added so that TCR occurrence patterns could be studied. In an earlier analysis of 587 of the donors, high-throughput TCR beta sequencing was used to judge whether each TCR beta V gene segment behaved as functional or pseudogenic. Rather than drawing on any new phenotypic data, the later analysis identified candidate immune exposures from TCR beta sequences and the way those sequences occurred across donors. In a later genetic analysis, genome-wide SNP genotypes for about 55% of the roughly 700 donors were used, and that subset was treated as a discovery cohort. Roughly 300 gigabases of sequencing data and tens of millions of unique TCR sequences were included in an early release covering roughly 600 HLA-typed donors. Donor age, sex, ethnicity and CMV serostatus were compiled alongside the repertoire data. The number of donors typed differed by locus, with about 629-640 for A, B, C, DRB1 and DQB1, more than 500 for DQA1, 606 for DPA1, and some 440 for DPB1. All discovery cohort repertoires had been generated on a single sequencing platform. The study aimed to test whether signatures of past pathogen exposure could be identified by cataloging public T cell receptors.

From cysteine to phenylalanine, the CDR3 is 14 amino acids long. The sequence is cut down to CDR3 DNA, 42 bases in frame from base 1. As encoded in the germline V gene, CDR1 is MGHRA while CDR2 is YSYEKL. Here is what the overall study found, with its caveats: Correlated functional status among segregating V segments might reflect linkage disequilibrium, but an unknown experimental factor could not be ruled out. Because counts were too low, fewer than 20 rarely observed V segments, including chromosome 9 orphons, were excluded from the earlier analysis of about 500 of the donors. An association between a missense DCLRE1C variant and V-gene and J-gene trimming of TCR beta chains was found in a later genetic analysis and replicated in an independent cohort. A few of the identified cytomegalovirus-associated TCR beta chains were confirmed in vitro to be specific for cytomegalovirus antigens. CMV serostatus was the only immune exposure information available for the cohort. Some IMGT-functional V segments, including TRBV6-2 and TRBV6-3, could not be distinguished by the 87-base-pair reads and were therefore excluded. A cluster of highly shared sequence variants was judged likely to be a technical artifact of the sequencing pipeline. A later analysis found that most CMV-associated TCR beta chains appeared HLA-restricted, with HLA associations seemingly driven largely by CMV exposure. A further reported finding was that TCR beta sequences accurately predicted the HLA-A and HLA-B alleles for most subjects in the first cohort. The study listed 150 to 200 TCR beta chains as associated with cytomegalovirus. When HLA alleles, especially DR and DQ, strongly co-occurred, attributing TCR associations to individual alleles was difficult. A later analysis associated about 17,000 TCR beta sequences with specific HLA alleles at a false discovery rate of 0.05. According to a later analysis, TCR association rates differed among HLA loci, with DRB1 alleles showing the most associated TCRs and HLA-C alleles showing the fewest. A later analysis reported that several top co-occurrence clusters appeared linked to parvovirus B19, influenza, CMV and Epstein-Barr virus. In this cohort, only TCR beta chains were sequenced, and detectable features were limited by the absence of alpha or paired-chain data. Most TCR sequences were observed very rarely across donors, whereas some public TCRs were present in many individuals. In both the original and validation cohorts, the classifier was reported to diagnose cytomegalovirus status with high specificity and sensitivity. An earlier analysis of some 560 of the donors showed that most TCR beta V segments appeared in productive rearrangements either about 87% or about 30% of the time, which broadly matched IMGT annotations. Presence/absence analyses assumed roughly uniform sequencing depth across donors, an assumption that may not hold. A later analysis found that HLA-associated TCR beta chains were more clonally expanded and had lower generation probabilities than equally common non-associated chains. Because HLA typing was unavailable for some donors at each locus, only the typed subset was used in association tests. Compared with the roughly 710-donor mean, donors in an Asian-associated ancestry cluster had fewer N-insertions in productive TCRs, according to a later genetic analysis. It was suggested by the authors that the approach could potentially be generalized to other disease states and immunological phenotypes.

In total, roughly 670 healthy bone marrow donors made up the cohort. At the time of sampling, all cohort members were nominally healthy, though unrecorded immune exposures were likely present. The donor tested CMV seronegative, placing the donor among the approximately 400 seronegative members of the cohort. A peripheral blood sample was provided by each donor, and peripheral blood mononuclear cells were used for TCR beta sequencing. Genomic DNA was extracted from the blood cell samples with the Qiagen DNeasy Blood Extraction Kit. The receptor library was made with the immunoSEQ multiplex PCR assay. For the multiplex PCR, a mixture combining 60 forward primers for TCR Vbeta segments and 13 reverse primers for TCR Jbeta segments was used. A multiplex PCR assay on genomic DNA amplified the CDR3 region of rearranged TCR beta genes. The amplified TCR beta libraries were sequenced on the Illumina HiSeq System as 87-base-pair reads. As for the original processing: Across the roughly 640 repertoires, a later analysis counted about 81 million unique TCR beta chains, 9.5 million to 12 million of which were shared by at least two donors. Raw reads were error-corrected and collapsed into unique sequences by a nearest-neighbor algorithm in which closely related sequences were merged to remove PCR and sequencing errors. Alignment of CDR3 sequences to IMGT reference sequences was used to assign V, D and J gene segments. Each retained sequence needed at least a six-nucleotide match to both a V gene segment and a J gene segment. A rearrangement counted as productive if the CDR3 had no stop codons and remained in frame with V and J, and every other rearrangement counted as non-productive. CDR3 was defined according to IMGT convention as the region running from the second conserved V-encoded cysteine to the conserved J-encoded phenylalanine. Sequences without an unambiguous match to a single V gene segment were excluded from the earlier analysis of 500 to 700 of the donors. In an earlier analysis of some 590 of the donors, a V segment was called functional when productive rearrangements were above 56.7%, and segregating when the standard deviation between donors exceeded 5%. A statistical classification framework was built for diagnosing cytomegalovirus status from the catalog of TCR beta chain sequences. In a later analysis, V and J genes were assigned by comparing TCR nucleotide sequences against IMGT/GENE-DB human TR gene sequences. Using the TCRdist pipeline, a later analysis assigned CDR3 sequences along with most-parsimonious VDJ recombination scenarios. In a later analysis, every TCR beta chain was defined by the combination of its CDR3 amino acid sequence and its V-gene family, and reads without a unique V-gene family were dropped. As a way to deal with suspected cross-contamination and a sequencing artifact, a later analysis dropped 450 to 600 nucleotide sequences that were highly shared and had low generation probability. For each public chain, a later analysis derived a clonal expansion index from normalized ranks of inferred template counts within each repertoire. In a later analysis, generation probabilities were computed using a VDJ recombination model fitted to out-of-frame rearrangements, and the results were checked against IGoR. In a later analysis, TCR-TCR, TCR-HLA and TCR-CMV co-occurrence was scored with hypergeometric tests, and a repertoire-size bias correction was applied to TCR pairs. A later analysis estimated false discovery rates by permuting HLA or CMV assignments 20 times. In a later analysis, co-occurring TCRs were grouped with DBSCAN, and TCRdist sequence similarity was added when clustering was performed within HLA-allele-positive subsets. Repertoires with fewer than 30,000 or more than 120,000 public chains, plus five repertoires with anomalous nucleotide sharing, were excluded from co-occurrence clustering. TCRdb mirrors the immuneACCESS table, restricted to in-frame sequences. Some clones are absent from its copies; in checked studies, under half trace to an unresolved V gene, and the reason for the others is unknown. Clone size and the V and J calls come from that table; the DNA yielded D and trimming. For this sample there are tens of thousands of clones; approximately 76% appear just once. The ten largest clonotypes hold 5.4% of the sample.

About this clone itself: Its antigen specificity is not known. Base-call qualities are not available, and no considerably larger clone is one nucleotide away.

The sequence joins TRBV4-1 to TRBJ2-5; a confident D gene designation cannot be given. The J call is uncertain, as TRBJ2-7 better fits the DNA end. Material: PBMCs. The receptor was isolated from a man in his fifties or sixties in good health and CMV-seronegative. The DNA sequence is TGCGCCAGCAGCCCGCTAGGCATCCCCTACGAGCAGTACTTC. It specifies CASSPLGIPYEQYF.